The 8 T cell receptor beta chains below all came from one sample that was sequenced in a study of blood T cell repertoires in COVID-19. Clones were sequenced by immunoSEQ multiplex PCR, and TCRdb holds only the in-frame ones, with some missing. The table lists about 220,000 clones, roughly 85% of them singletons. Sequenced: peripheral blood. These receptors were taken from a woman aged 65 to 85 with COVID-19, enrolled during active disease.

The chain is built from TRBV6-5 and TRBJ1-4, with 7 bases matching TRBD1. The CDR3 runs 14 residues. The germline CDR1 and CDR2 sequences are MNHEY and SVGAGI. Germline trimming cut 4 bases from V and 2 bases from J; bases unmatched to any gene: 1. CDR3 protein: CASSLGQTNEKLFF. The CDR3, as DNA: TGTGCCAGCAGTTTGGGACAGACTAATGAAAAACTGTTTTTT.

The chain combines TRBV5-4 with TRBJ2-5; maybe TRBD2 (6 bases). The CDR3 runs 15 residues. Germline values: CDR1 SGHNT, CDR2 YYREEE (reference sequence). With 0 bases removed from V and 2 bases from J, the gap between germline ends came to 11 bases. This CDR3 is CASSLVGGVQETQYF. As DNA, the CDR3 is TGTGCCAGCAGCTTGGTCGGCGGGGTTCAAGAGACCCAGTACTTC.

The chain has TRBV5-4 and TRBJ1-1; the match to TRBD1 covers 11 bases. CDR1 is SGHNT and CDR2 is YYREEE in the germline V gene (reference sequence). J gave up 4 bases and V 3 bases, and 8 bases lay outside the gene matches. This CDR3 contains 16 residues. CDR3 nucleotide sequence: TGTGCCAGCAGCTGGGGACAGGGGGGAATGGTCACTGAAGCTTTCTTT. This translates into CASSWGQGGMVTEAFF.

The chain carries TRBV7-8 and TRBJ2-1; no reliable D call. Trimming left V 5 bases short and J 9 bases short, with 14 bases between. CDR3 size: 13 residues. Germline CDR1 and CDR2: SGHVS and FQNEAQ. DNA for the CDR3: TGTGCCAGCAGCCAAGCTAGACTTTTTGAGCAGTTCTTC. Protein product: CASSQARLFEQFF.

This clone was seen a few times. V and J are TRBV19 and TRBJ2-5, with TRBD1 as a possible D gene (5 bases). Germline CDR1 is LNHDA and CDR2 is SQIVND (reference sequence). Trimming cost V 2 bases and J 4 bases, with 14 bases left between them. There are 15 residues in the CDR3. The CDR3 DNA reads as TGTGCCAGTAGTATATCAACAGGTAGTGGAGAGACCCAGTACTTC. Residues: CASSISTGSGETQYF. Full variable domain (missing parts from reference TRBV19 and TRBJ2-5): DGGITQSPKYLFRKEGQNVTLSCEQNLNHDAMYWYRQDPGQGLRLIYYSQIVNDFQKGDIAEGYSVSREKKESFPLTVTSAQKNPTAFYLCASSISTGSGETQYFGPGTRLLVL.

The chain carries TRBV6-5 and TRBJ2-7; 7 bases agree with TRBD1. CDR3 length: 15 amino acids. Germline CDR1 reads MNHEY; CDR2 reads SVGAGI. V shed 5 bases and J 2 bases; nucleotides not matched to a gene: 9. As DNA, the CDR3 is TGTGCCAGCAGTCCGGGGCAGGGGGAACCCTACGAGCAGTACTTC. It translates to CASSPGQGEPYEQYF.

This chain joins TRBV3-1 (or the pseudogene TRBV3-2) and TRBJ2-1; 10 bases are shared with TRBD2. The CDR3 is 16 amino acids. Trimming removed 3 bases from V and 6 bases from J; junction bases left unmatched: 8. Germline CDR1 LGHDT, CDR2 YNNKEL (reference sequence). CDR3 in DNA: TGTGCCAGCAGCCAGACAAGCGGGAGGGGATTCAATGAGCAGTTCTTC. This gives the protein CASSQTSGRGFNEQFF.

The rearrangement joins TRBV19 to TRBJ1-6; 7 bases align to TRBD1. Germline CDR1 and CDR2: LNHDA and SQIVND (reference sequence). After removal of 6 bases from V and 5 bases from J, the junction contained 13 bases not matched to a gene. The CDR3 is 17 residues long. CDR3 DNA sequence: TGTGCCAGTAGCAGGGGGGTGTCCTCCGTGAATAATTCACCCCTCCACTTT. It is translated as CASSRGVSSVNNSPLHF.